This T cell receptor (beta chain) was recovered during a study of T cell clonotyping in hematopoietic cell transplantation (dated by TCRdb to the early 2020s). Broadly, across the study: In the study, approximately 140 blood samples were gathered from 35 to 45 consecutive transplant recipients and their related donors. Patients were recruited between September 2015 and January 2017 and followed until late 2020 or death. Study-wide findings and limitations: Inverse Simpson Index values from donors and from recipients before transplant predicted broader TCR repertoire diversity after transplant. Recipient TCR diversity fell after transplant, with pathologically expanded clonotypes rising progressively from day 30 to day 180. Overlap with donor repertoires was found for only a small fraction of recipient repertoires, with over 95% found to appear de novo at the given depth. The sample size was limited, and because cells were not sorted, the contributions of CD4 and CD8 repertoires could not be separated.

The sample's time point label, in plain terms: 30 days after allo-HCT. Recipient blood was collected about 28 days before transplant and at days 30, 100 and 180 after transplant. Nuclei Lysis Solution was used to extract genomic DNA from fresh or cryopreserved unfractionated peripheral blood mononuclear cells. TCR beta CDR3 regions were amplified from genomic DNA with the immunoSEQ assay, a bias-controlled multiplex PCR using V- and J-specific primers. A proprietary barcode and Illumina adapter sequences were added to the CDR3 amplicons in a second PCR step. An Illumina MiSeq instrument was used to sequence the CDR3 libraries. Turning to the authors' computational methods: Export and quality control were done with immunoSEQ Analyzer 3.0, while downstream analyses used R Bioconductor and Immunarch. Only productive rearrangements within the normalized downsampled data set were used in the calculation of repertoire metrics. Pathologically expanded clonotypes were defined as those larger than 5 templates in the normalized cohort. Repertoire diversity was measured with the Inverse Simpson Index. CMV-specificity analyses were carried out on the non-normalized data set to capture all clonotypes. Here the immuneACCESS table is served through TCRdb, limited to in-frame sequences with V and J called. Missing clones are a known gap in these copies; in checked studies unresolved V genes cover under half, and the rest lacks a known reason. V and J calls plus clone size are reproduced from that table; the DNA served to infer D and trimming. The sample table lists 7,000 to 9,000 clones, roughly 94% of them with a count of one. The ten largest account for under 1.5% of the sample.

The CDR3, from cysteine to phenylalanine, totals 16 residues. Of all the DNA, just the CDR3 is kept, 48 bases in frame from base 1. For CDR1 and CDR2, the germline V gene lists MDHEN and SYDVKM. Trimmed from V: 3 bases; trimmed from J: 1 base; junction bases lacking a gene match: 4. Details on this clone: Its antigen is not yet known. No base qualities exist here, and no much larger clone lies one base off it.

Here the sequenced sample was peripheral blood mononuclear cells, taken 30 days after allogeneic stem cell transplant. Recombination linked TRBV28 to TRBJ2-2, and 8 junctional nucleotides match TRBD1. This TCR was recovered from a male patient aged 60-70 years who had an allogeneic stem cell transplant from an unrelated donor, so T cells may come from the graft donor. Some clones in this sample may be carry-over from other donors' samples. CDR3 loop: CASSFLDRENTGELFF. At the DNA level, the sequence is TGTGCCAGCAGTTTCCTGGACAGGGAGAACACCGGGGAGCTGTTTTTT.